This TCR beta chain is from a study of OX40 agonist ivuxolimab in advanced cancers. On the study more broadly: Treatment of patients was with ivuxolimab, an agonistic anti-OX40 (CD134) antibody. Participants, 65% to 85% male, averaged approximately 56 years of age, ranging from roughly 23 to 80. 30% to 40% of patients had received prior checkpoint inhibitor therapy. Whole-study findings and limits: Within 6 weeks, CD4+ and CD8+ blood T cells expanded clonally at 0.1 to 3.0 mg/kg.

Turning to this clone: The target antigen is unknown.

This table comes from immunoSEQ multiplex PCR, and its TCRdb copy is limited to in-frame clones, with some not included. The sample carries some 100,000 clones, 86% recorded once. Trimming at V came to 5 bases and at J to 8 bases, leaving 7 bases not matched to a gene. CDR1 is SGHTA and CDR2 is FQGTGA in the germline V gene. The CDR3 extends over 14 amino acids. The TCR was taken from an adult with an advanced solid tumor such as melanoma, head and neck, liver or kidney cancer. The chain uses TRBV7-3 and TRBJ2-1; 9 nucleotides align to TRBD1. Material: CD4+ or CD8+ T cells sorted from blood, obtained in a trial of the OX40 agonist ivuxolimab. The CDR3 here is CASSRQGDVDEQFF. Written as DNA, the CDR3 is TGTGCCAGCAGCCGACAGGGGGATGTGGATGAGCAGTTCTTC.